This T cell receptor (beta chain) was sequenced for a study of control samples from healthy donors and cancer patients. Libraries were prepared by immunoSEQ multiplex PCR; TCRdb keeps only in-frame clonotypes and omits some of them. The data hold 190,000 or so clones, with 90% to 95% observed a single time. Germline V gives CDR1 SGHTA, CDR2 FQGNSA. V shed 4 bases and J shed 5 bases, with 14 bases lying between them. CDR3 length equals 14 residues. This clonotype was obtained from a man between 18 and 35 years old in good health. Sequenced material: blood. The chain recombines TRBV7-2 with TRBJ2-5; D is uncertain. In nucleotides, the CDR3 is TGTGCCAGCAGCTCCCCGAATATGGAGGAGACCCAGTACTTC. It encodes CASSSPNMEETQYF.